This note documents a single TCR beta chain sequence. This clonotype was detected many times. Its binding antigen is unknown. The record has no base qualities; no much larger clone is one base away. V sheds 1 base and J sheds 9 bases, leaving 9 bases between their ends. From its cysteine to its phenylalanine, the CDR3 spans 13 amino acids. The kept DNA is CDR3 alone, 39 bases in frame from the first base. From the germline V gene, CDR1 is SGHAT and CDR2 is FQNNGV. The data were taken from a study of CD8 T cells in ankylosing spondylitis (dated by TCRdb to 2015 to 2018). Some background on the complete study: The study set out to find disease-linked TCR variants by profiling T cell receptor beta repertoires in ankylosing spondylitis patients and healthy donors. In total, the full study cohort was made up of some 110 healthy donors and about two dozen ankylosing spondylitis patients. Peripheral blood was sampled, and synovial fluid was also collected from ankylosing spondylitis patients. Study-level results and caveats: A TCR beta motif made up of eight highly homologous amino acid variants appeared to be characteristic of blood from ankylosing spondylitis patients. The disease-linked clones had a CD8+ phenotype and were found at relatively low frequencies in peripheral blood. The disease-linked clones were reported as significantly enriched in matched synovial fluid samples from ankylosing spondylitis patients. Some motif variants were previously reported in synovial fluid and blood of reactive arthritis patients, suggesting common disease-initiation mechanisms.

The run used an Illumina HiSeq 2500. TCR beta libraries were prepared by quantitative 5'-RACE with molecular barcodes. Per the original workflow: A new computational method, built on a probabilistic model of VDJ rearrangement, was used to identify disease-linked TCR variants. TCRdb reanalyzed the raw reads on its own, using fastp at Q25 for trimming and MiXCR for clone calling, and kept in-frame beta chains. Rows with a matching CDR3 protein are joined into one entry that keeps the most common DNA and genes. TCRdb, not the authors, supplied the V and J calls. The sample contains 200,000 or so distinct CDR3 sequences, about a quarter of them found a single time. Roughly 6.7% of the sample belongs to the ten largest clones.

The sample comprised blood, either unsorted or a sorted T cell fraction (not recorded which). The sequence is built from TRBV11-2 and TRBJ2-2, with no confident D gene call. This receptor was obtained from a male donor with ankylosing spondylitis or in good health (not recorded which). The CDR3 is CASSLVGFRELFF. In nucleotide form, the sequence is TGTGCCAGCAGCTTAGTTGGATTTCGGGAGCTGTTTTTT.